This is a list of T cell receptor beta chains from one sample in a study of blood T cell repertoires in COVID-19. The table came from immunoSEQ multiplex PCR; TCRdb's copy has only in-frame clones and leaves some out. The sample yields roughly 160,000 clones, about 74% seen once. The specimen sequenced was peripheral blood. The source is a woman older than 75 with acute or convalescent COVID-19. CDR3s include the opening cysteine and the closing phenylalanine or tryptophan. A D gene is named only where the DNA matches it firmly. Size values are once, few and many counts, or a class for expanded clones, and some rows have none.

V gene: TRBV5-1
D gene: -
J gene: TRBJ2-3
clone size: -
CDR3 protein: CASSAPPSQPTDTQYF
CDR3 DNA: TGCGCCAGCAGCGCTCCCCCCAGTCAACCCACAGATACGCAGTATTTT

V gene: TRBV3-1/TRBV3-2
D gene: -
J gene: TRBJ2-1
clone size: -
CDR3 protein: CASSHTLAEGNEQFF
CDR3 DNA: TGTGCCAGCAGCCATACTTTAGCGGAGGGGAATGAGCAGTTCTTC

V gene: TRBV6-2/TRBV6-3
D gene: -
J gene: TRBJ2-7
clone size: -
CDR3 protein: CASSTQGGLSYEQYF
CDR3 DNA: TGTGCCAGCAGTACGCAGGGGGGCCTTTCCTACGAGCAGTACTTC

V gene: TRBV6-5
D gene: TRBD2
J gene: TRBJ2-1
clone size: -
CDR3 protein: CASSLLADPGSEQFF
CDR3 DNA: TGTGCCAGCAGTTTACTAGCGGACCCCGGGAGTGAGCAGTTCTTC

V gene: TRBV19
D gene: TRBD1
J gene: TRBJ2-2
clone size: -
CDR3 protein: CASSGTGEGGELFF
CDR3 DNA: TGTGCCAGTAGTGGGACAGGGGAAGGCGGGGAGCTGTTTTTT

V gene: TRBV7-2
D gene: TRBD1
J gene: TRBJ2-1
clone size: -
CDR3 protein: CASSAGQGVQNEQFF
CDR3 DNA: TGTGCCAGCAGCGCGGGACAGGGGGTTCAGAATGAGCAGTTCTTC

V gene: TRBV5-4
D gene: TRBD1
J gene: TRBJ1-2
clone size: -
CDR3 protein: CASSFKLGGGVNYGYTF
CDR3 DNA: TGTGCCAGCAGCTTCAAGTTAGGGGGCGGTGTTAACTATGGCTACACCTTC

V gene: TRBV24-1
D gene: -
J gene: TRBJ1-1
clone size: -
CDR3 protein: CATSEVQGAEAFF
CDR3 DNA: TGTGCCACCAGTGAAGTACAGGGAGCTGAAGCTTTCTTT

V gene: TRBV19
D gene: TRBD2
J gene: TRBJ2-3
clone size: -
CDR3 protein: CASSAGLAGGTDTQYF
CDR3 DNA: TGTGCCAGTAGTGCAGGACTAGCGGGGGGCACAGATACGCAGTATTTT

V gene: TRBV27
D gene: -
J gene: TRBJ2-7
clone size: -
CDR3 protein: CASSSRDIVYEQYF
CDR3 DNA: TGTGCCAGCAGTTCACGGGACATAGTCTACGAGCAGTACTTC

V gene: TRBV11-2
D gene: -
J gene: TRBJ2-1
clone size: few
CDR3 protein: CASSPFGSHEQFF
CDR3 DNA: TGTGCCAGCAGCCCGTTTGGCTCCCATGAGCAGTTCTTC

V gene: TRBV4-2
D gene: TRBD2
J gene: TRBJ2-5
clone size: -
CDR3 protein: CASSQDIRTSGIRETQYF
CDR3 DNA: TGTGCCAGCAGCCAAGATATTCGGACTAGCGGGATTCGCGAGACCCAGTACTTC

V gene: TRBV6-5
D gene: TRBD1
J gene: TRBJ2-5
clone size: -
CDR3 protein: CASSYQWTGDETQYF
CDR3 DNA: TGTGCCAGCAGTTACCAATGGACAGGGGACGAGACCCAGTACTTC

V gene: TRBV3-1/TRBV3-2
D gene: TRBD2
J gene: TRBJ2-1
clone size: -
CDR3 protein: CASSQEGLGNEQFF
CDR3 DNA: TGTGCCAGCAGCCAAGAGGGACTAGGGAATGAGCAGTTCTTC

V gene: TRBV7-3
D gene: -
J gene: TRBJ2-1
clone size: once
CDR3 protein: CASSLGGNYYNEQFF
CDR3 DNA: TGTGCCAGCAGCTTAGGGGGCAATTACTACAATGAGCAGTTCTTC

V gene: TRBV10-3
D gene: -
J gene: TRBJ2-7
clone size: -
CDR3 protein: CAISEPGLVHEQYF
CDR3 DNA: TGTGCCATCAGTGAGCCTGGACTGGTCCACGAGCAGTACTTC

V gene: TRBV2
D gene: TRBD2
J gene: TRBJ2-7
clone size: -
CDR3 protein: CASSPPGLAYEQYF
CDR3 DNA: TGTGCCAGCAGCCCACCGGGACTAGCCTACGAGCAGTACTTC

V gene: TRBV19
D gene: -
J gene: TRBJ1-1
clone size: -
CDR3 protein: CASSWGGTNTEAFF
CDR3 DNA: TGTGCCAGTAGCTGGGGGGGAACTAACACTGAAGCTTTCTTT

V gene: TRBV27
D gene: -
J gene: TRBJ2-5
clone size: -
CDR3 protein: CASSFQGIETQYF
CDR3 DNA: TGTGCCAGCAGTTTCCAGGGGATAGAGACCCAGTACTTC

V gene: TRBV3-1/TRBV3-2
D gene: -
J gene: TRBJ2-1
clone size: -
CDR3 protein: CASGVSYNEQFF
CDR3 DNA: TGTGCCAGCGGAGTATCCTACAATGAGCAGTTCTTC

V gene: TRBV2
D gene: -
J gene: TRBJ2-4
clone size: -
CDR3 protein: CASSESEAQSGDF
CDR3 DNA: TGTGCCAGCAGTGAGAGTGAGGCTCAATCCGGAGACTTC

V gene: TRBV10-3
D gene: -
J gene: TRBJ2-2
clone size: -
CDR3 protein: CAISESVGDTGELFF
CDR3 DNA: TGTGCCATCAGTGAGTCGGTGGGAGACACCGGGGAGCTGTTTTTT

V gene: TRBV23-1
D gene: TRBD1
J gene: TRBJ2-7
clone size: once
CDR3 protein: CASRPGTGVYEQYF
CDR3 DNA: TGCGCCAGCAGGCCCGGGACAGGGGTATACGAGCAGTACTTC

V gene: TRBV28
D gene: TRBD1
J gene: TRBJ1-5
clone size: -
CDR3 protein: CASSAPGQGTVGNQPQHF
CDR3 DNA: TGTGCCAGCAGCGCTCCGGGACAGGGGACTGTTGGCAATCAGCCCCAGCATTTT